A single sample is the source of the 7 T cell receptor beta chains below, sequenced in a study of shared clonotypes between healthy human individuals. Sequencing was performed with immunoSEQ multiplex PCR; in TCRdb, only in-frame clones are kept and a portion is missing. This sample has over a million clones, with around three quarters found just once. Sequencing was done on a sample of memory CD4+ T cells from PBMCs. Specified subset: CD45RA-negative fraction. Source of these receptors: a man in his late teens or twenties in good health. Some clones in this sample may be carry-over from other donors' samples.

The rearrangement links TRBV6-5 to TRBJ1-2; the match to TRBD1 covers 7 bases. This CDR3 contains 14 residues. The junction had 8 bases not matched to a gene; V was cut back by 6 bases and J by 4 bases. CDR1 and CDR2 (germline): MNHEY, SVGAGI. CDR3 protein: CASREVGQAYGYTF. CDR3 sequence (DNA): TGTGCCAGCAGGGAAGTAGGACAGGCCTATGGCTACACCTTC.

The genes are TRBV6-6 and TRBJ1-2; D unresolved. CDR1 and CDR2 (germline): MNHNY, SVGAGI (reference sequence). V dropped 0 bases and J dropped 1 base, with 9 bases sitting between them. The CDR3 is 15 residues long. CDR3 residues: CASSYSPSVNYGYTF. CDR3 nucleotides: TGTGCCAGCAGTTACTCCCCCAGCGTTAACTATGGCTACACCTTC.

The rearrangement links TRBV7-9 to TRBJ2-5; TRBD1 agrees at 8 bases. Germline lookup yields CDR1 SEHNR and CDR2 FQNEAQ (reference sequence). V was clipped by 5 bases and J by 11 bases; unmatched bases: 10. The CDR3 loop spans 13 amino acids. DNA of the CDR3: TGTGCCAGCAGCCGGGACAGGACCGGTGAGCAGTACTTC. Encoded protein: CASSRDRTGEQYF.

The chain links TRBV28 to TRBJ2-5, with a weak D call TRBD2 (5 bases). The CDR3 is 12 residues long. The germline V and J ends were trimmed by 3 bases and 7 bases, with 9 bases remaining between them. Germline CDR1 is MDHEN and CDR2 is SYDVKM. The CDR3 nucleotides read TGTGCCAGCAGTTTCATCGGAGGGACCCAGTACTTC. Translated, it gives CASSFIGGTQYF. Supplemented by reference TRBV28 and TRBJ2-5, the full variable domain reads DVKVTQSSRYLVKRTGEKVFLECVQDMDHENMFWYRQDPGLGLRLIYFSYDVKMKEKGDIPEGYSVSREKKERFSLILESASTNQTSMYLCASSFIGGTQYFGPGTRLLVL.

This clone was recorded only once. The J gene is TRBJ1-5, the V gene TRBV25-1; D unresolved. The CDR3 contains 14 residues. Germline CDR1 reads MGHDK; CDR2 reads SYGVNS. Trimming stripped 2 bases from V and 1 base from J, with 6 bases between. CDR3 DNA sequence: TGTGCCAGCAGTGAACCGAGAAGCAATCAGCCCCAGCATTTT. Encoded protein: CASSEPRSNQPQHF.

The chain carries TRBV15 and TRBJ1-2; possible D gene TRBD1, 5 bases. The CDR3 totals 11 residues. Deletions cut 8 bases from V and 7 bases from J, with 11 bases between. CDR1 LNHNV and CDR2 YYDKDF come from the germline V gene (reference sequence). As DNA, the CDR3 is TGTGCCACCTCTGATGGGGGTGGCTACACCTTC. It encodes CATSDGGGYTF.

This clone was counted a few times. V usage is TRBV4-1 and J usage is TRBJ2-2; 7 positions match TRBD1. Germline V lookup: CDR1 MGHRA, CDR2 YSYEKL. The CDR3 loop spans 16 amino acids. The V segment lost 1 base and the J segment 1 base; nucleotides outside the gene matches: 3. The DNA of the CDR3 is TGCGCCAGCAGCCAAGGGCAGGGGGTGAACACCGGGGAGCTGTTTTTT. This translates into CASSQGQGVNTGELFF.